Reported below is one T cell receptor beta chain. Antigen specificity is unknown. This CDR3 has 15 residues. CDR1 MNHEY and CDR2 SVGAGI come from the germline V gene. The V end was cut by 3 bases, the J end by 0 bases, with 11 bases between. This sample was taken from a study of shared clonotypes between healthy human individuals. Study-level points and caveats: Few donors limited the genetic and exposure-history diversity represented.

The repertoire was sequenced with immunoSEQ multiplex PCR; TCRdb's copy has only in-frame clones and lacks some. The sample yields about 1 million clones, around 78% seen once. The chain joins TRBV6-5 to TRBJ1-1; D might be TRBD1 (5 bases). This receptor was obtained from a man younger than 35 in good health. Some clones in this sample may be carry-over from other donors' samples. Input material: memory CD4+ T cells from PBMCs. Specified subset: CD45RA-negative fraction. The CDR3 DNA reads as TGTGCCAGCAGTTATTCCGAACAGGTGAACACTGAAGCTTTCTTT. Protein: CASSYSEQVNTEAFF.